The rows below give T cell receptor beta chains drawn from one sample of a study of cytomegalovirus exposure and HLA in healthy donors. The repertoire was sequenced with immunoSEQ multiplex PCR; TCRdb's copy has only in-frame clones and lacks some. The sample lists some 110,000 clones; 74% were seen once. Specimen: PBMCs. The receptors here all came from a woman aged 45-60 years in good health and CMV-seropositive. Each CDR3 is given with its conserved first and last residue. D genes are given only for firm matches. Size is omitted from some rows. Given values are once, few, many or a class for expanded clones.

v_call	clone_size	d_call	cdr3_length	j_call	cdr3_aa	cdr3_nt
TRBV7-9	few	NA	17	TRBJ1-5	CASSLEVGGISNQPQHF	TGTGCCAGCAGCTTAGAGGTTGGGGGGATTAGCAATCAGCCCCAGCATTTT
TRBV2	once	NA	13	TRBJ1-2	CASRSQGNYGYTF	TGTGCCAGCAGATCGCAGGGGAACTATGGCTACACCTTC
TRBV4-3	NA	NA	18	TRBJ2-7	CASSQWTDRDGFTYEQYF	TGCGCCAGCAGCCAGTGGACAGACCGGGACGGGTTTACCTACGAGCAGTACTTC
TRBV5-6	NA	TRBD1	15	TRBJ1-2	CASSLGDRMYYGYTF	TGTGCCAGCAGCTTGGGGGACAGGATGTACTATGGCTACACCTTC
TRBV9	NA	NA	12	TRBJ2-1	CASSSRQNEQFF	TGTGCCAGCAGCAGCAGACAGAATGAGCAGTTCTTC
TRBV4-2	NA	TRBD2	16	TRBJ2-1	CASSRRTSGEYNEQFF	TGTGCCAGCAGCCGGCGGACTAGCGGGGAGTACAATGAGCAGTTCTTC
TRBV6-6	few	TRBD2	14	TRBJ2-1	CASSYWRGGNEQFF	TGTGCCAGCAGTTACTGGCGGGGGGGTAATGAGCAGTTCTTC
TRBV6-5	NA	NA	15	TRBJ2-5	CASSFRGGSGETQYF	TGTGCCAGCAGTTTTAGGGGGGGCTCGGGGGAGACCCAGTACTTC
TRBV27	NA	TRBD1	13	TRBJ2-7	CASSWGTAYEQYF	TGTGCCAGCAGTTGGGGGACAGCATACGAGCAGTACTTC
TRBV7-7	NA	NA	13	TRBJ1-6	CASSLVSNSPLHF	TGTGCCAGCAGCTTAGTCAGTAATTCACCCCTCCACTTT
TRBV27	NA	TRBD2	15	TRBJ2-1	CASSLSSGGLNEQFF	TGTGCCAGCAGTTTATCTAGCGGGGGGCTTAATGAGCAGTTCTTC
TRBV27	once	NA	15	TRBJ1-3	CASSLAAGPGNTIYF	TGTGCCAGCAGTTTAGCGGCGGGGCCCGGAAACACCATATATTTT
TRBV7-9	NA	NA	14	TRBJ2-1	CASSLDRSYNEQFF	TGTGCCAGCAGCTTAGACAGATCCTACAATGAGCAGTTCTTC
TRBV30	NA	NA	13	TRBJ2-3	CAWSPHTPGTQYF	TGTGCCTGGAGTCCCCACACCCCGGGTACGCAGTATTTT
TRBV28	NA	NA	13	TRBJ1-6	CASRPTGYSPLHF	TGTGCCAGCAGACCTACAGGGTACTCACCCCTCCACTTT
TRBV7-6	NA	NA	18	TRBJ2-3	CASSLEGWGRPPRDTQYF	TGTGCCAGCAGCTTAGAAGGCTGGGGCAGGCCTCCGAGGGATACGCAGTATTTT
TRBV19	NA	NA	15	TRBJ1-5	CASSVLWGSNQPQHF	TGTGCCAGTAGTGTTCTCTGGGGCAGCAATCAGCCCCAGCATTTT
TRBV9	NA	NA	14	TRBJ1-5	CASSVSGVGQPQHF	TGTGCCAGCAGCGTTTCAGGGGTAGGACAGCCCCAGCATTTT
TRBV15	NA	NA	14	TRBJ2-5	CATRFGSGRETQYF	TGTGCCACCAGGTTTGGGTCAGGTCGAGAGACCCAGTACTTC
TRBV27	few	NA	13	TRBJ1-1	CASSQTVNTEAFF	TGTGCCAGCAGTCAAACAGTTAACACTGAAGCTTTCTTT
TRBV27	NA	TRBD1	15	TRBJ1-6	CASSLAGQGSSPLHF	TGTGCCAGCAGTTTAGCTGGACAGGGGTCTTCACCCCTCCACTTT
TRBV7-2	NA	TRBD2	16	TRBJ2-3	CASSLGGGGAADTQYF	TGTGCCAGCAGCTTAGGGGGCGGGGGGGCCGCAGATACGCAGTATTTT
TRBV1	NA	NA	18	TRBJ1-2	CTSSQDRPTGDQLYGYTF	TGCACCAGCAGCCAAGATCGGCCAACAGGGGACCAACTCTATGGCTACACCTTC
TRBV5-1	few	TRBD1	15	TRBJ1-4	CASSGTGATNEKLFF	TGCGCCAGCAGCGGAACAGGGGCAACTAATGAAAAACTGTTTTTT
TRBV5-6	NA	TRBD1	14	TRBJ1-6	CASSITGVDSPLHF	TGTGCCAGCAGCATTACAGGGGTGGATTCACCCCTCCACTTT
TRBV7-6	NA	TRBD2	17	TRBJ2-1	CASSPTSGGASYNEQFF	TGTGCCAGCAGCCCAACTAGCGGGGGGGCTAGCTACAATGAGCAGTTCTTC
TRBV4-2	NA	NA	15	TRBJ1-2	CASSQDPGENYGYTF	TGTGCCAGCAGCCAAGATCCAGGGGAGAACTATGGCTACACCTTC